One and the same sample provided the 24 T cell receptor beta chains below, sequenced in a study of T cell responses to AZD1222 COVID-19 vaccine. Data came from immunoSEQ multiplex PCR; TCRdb stores just in-frame clones and leaves some out. The data contain about 130,000 clones, 80% to 90% of them seen just once; the ten biggest clones take up roughly 7.3%. Sequenced material: peripheral blood, taken on day 0 of AZD1222 vaccination. The receptors come from an adult in good health.

The gene calls are TRBV6-1 and TRBJ1-5; a possible D gene is TRBD1 (5 bases). V was cut by 3 bases and J by 4 bases, with 22 bases left in between. CDR3 size: 18 residues. Germline lookup yields CDR1 MNHNS and CDR2 SASEGT. The CDR3 DNA reads as TGTGCCAGCAGTGAGCGGGACGGGGTATGGGTTTCTAATCAGCCCCAGCATTTT. Its protein is CASSERDGVWVSNQPQHF.

A single count supports this clone. The chain recombines TRBV28 with TRBJ1-4; possible D gene TRBD1, 5 bases. CDR1 and CDR2 (germline): MDHEN, SYDVKM. V was pared by 2 bases and J by 10 bases, with 11 bases between. The CDR3 covers 13 residues. CDR3 nucleotide sequence: TGTGCCAGCAGTTTAGGGACTGGCGGAAAACTGTTTTTT. Protein sequence: CASSLGTGGKLFF.

The rearrangement uses TRBV4-1 and TRBJ2-1, with unresolved D. The CDR3 consists of 12 residues. V was clipped by 1 base and J by 3 bases, with 1 base between them. Germline V CDR1 and CDR2: MGHRA, YSYEKL. CDR3 residues: CASSQVYNEQFF. CDR3 DNA sequence: TGCGCCAGCAGCCAAGTCTACAATGAGCAGTTCTTC.

This chain joins TRBV7-8 and TRBJ2-5; 8 bases agree with TRBD1. The germline V gene encodes CDR1 SGHVS and CDR2 FQNEAQ. Unmatched junction bases numbered 15, after V lost 5 bases and J lost 4 bases. This CDR3 spans 17 amino acids. The CDR3 DNA reads as TGTGCCAGCAGCCATTTGGGGACTCGACAGGGGAGAGAGACCCAGTACTTC. Protein: CASSHLGTRQGRETQYF.

V is TRBV14 and J is TRBJ2-5, with 7 positions matching TRBD1. The ends lost 5 bases at V and 1 base at J; junction bases unmatched: 10. This CDR3 has 16 amino acids. Germline loops: CDR1 SGHDN, CDR2 FVKESK. CDR3 coding DNA: TGTGCCAGCAGCTTTAGACAGGGAACTATCCAAGAGACCCAGTACTTC. Encoded protein: CASSFRQGTIQETQYF.

The chain links TRBV10-3 to TRBJ1-5; D is unclear. This CDR3 is built from 14 residues. V shed 0 bases and J shed 4 bases, with 7 bases lying between them. The germline CDR1 and CDR2 sequences are ENHRY and SYGVKD. The CDR3 spells CAISESHTNQPQHF. As DNA, the CDR3 is TGTGCCATCAGTGAGTCCCATACAAATCAGCCCCAGCATTTT.

This rearrangement joins TRBV10-3 to TRBJ1-1, with a possible D match to TRBD1 (6 bases). CDR1 ENHRY and CDR2 SYGVKD come from the germline V gene. Trimming left V 8 bases short and J 0 bases short, with 13 bases between. The CDR3 covers 14 residues. DNA of the CDR3: TGTGCCATCGGGGCAGGGGCCTTGAACACTGAAGCTTTCTTT. Translated: CAIGAGALNTEAFF.

The chain's CDR3 is CASSTPGQGHNEQFF. CDR3 in DNA: TGTGCCAGCAGTACACCGGGACAGGGACACAATGAGCAGTTCTTC. The chain links TRBV27 to TRBJ2-1, with 9 nucleotides matching TRBD1. The CDR3 is 15 residues long. Losses at the gene ends were 5 bases for V and 5 bases for J; bases not matched to a gene: 7. The germline V gene has CDR1 MNHEY and CDR2 SMNVEV (reference sequence).

The chain uses TRBV5-1 and TRBJ2-3; D call uncertain. The V gene lost 3 bases and the J gene lost 0 bases, with 8 bases spanning the gap. The CDR3 loop spans 14 amino acids. Per germline, CDR1 SGHRS and CDR2 YFSETQ. CDR3 protein: CASSSEQSTDTQYF. CDR3 DNA: TGCGCCAGCAGCTCGGAACAGAGCACAGATACGCAGTATTTT.

This CDR3 is CASSNHTGGNYGYTF. As DNA, the CDR3 is TGTGCCAGCAGTAACCATACAGGGGGGAACTATGGCTACACCTTC. V and J are TRBV28 and TRBJ1-2, with 8 bases lining up with TRBD1. This CDR3 contains 15 residues. J lost 2 bases, V lost 5 bases, and 7 bases had no gene match. Germline V gene lookup returns CDR1 MDHEN and CDR2 SYDVKM.

The chain carries TRBV19 and TRBJ1-5, with D tentatively TRBD1 (6 bases). This CDR3 has 15 residues. The V gene's germline CDR1 is LNHDA and CDR2 SQIVND (reference sequence). The germline V and J ends were trimmed by 1 base and 6 bases, with 13 bases remaining between them. The CDR3 here is CASSIGGRGVQPQHF. CDR3 DNA: TGTGCCAGTAGTATAGGGGGCAGGGGAGTTCAGCCCCAGCATTTT.

The chain recombines TRBV30 with TRBJ1-6; D ambiguous. The germline V and J ends were trimmed by 0 bases and 11 bases, with 20 bases remaining between them. Germline V gene sequence: CDR1 GTSNPN, CDR2 SVGIG (reference sequence). The CDR3 consists of 16 residues. CDR3 sequence: CAWSVMRWYPGAPLHF. CDR3 nucleotides: TGTGCCTGGAGTGTAATGCGTTGGTATCCGGGCGCACCCCTCCACTTT.

The chain carries TRBV5-6 and TRBJ2-3, with a weak D call TRBD2 (5 bases). The V and J ends lost 5 bases and 1 base respectively, with 8 bases between them. The CDR3 has 13 amino acids. CDR1 SGHDT and CDR2 YYEEEE come from the germline V gene. The CDR3 spells CASRGLRTDTQYF. Written as DNA, the CDR3 is TGTGCCAGCAGAGGACTCCGCACAGATACGCAGTATTTT.

This clone was counted a few times. The gene calls are TRBV21-1 and TRBJ1-5; the table's D call TRBD1 went unverified against the DNA. TRBV21-1 is described as a pseudogene. CDR3 length: 14 amino acids. The CDR3: CATPRNGRFWPQHF. CDR3 nucleotides: TGTGCCACCCCCAGGAATGGCAGATTTTGGCCCCAGCATTTT.

The chain combines TRBV11-2 with TRBJ1-1; 8 bases match TRBD1. Per the germline V gene, CDR1 is SGHAT and CDR2 is FQNNGV. Trimming took 8 bases from V and 0 from J; bases not matched to a gene: 2. The CDR3 spans 13 residues. CDR3 in amino acids: CASLGQVNTEAFF. Written as DNA, the CDR3 is TGTGCCAGCCTGGGACAGGTGAACACTGAAGCTTTCTTT.

J is TRBJ1-5 and V is TRBV28; 7 bases align to TRBD1. Trimming took 7 bases from V and 7 from J; bases not matched to a gene: 7. The germline V gene has CDR1 MDHEN and CDR2 SYDVKM. The length of the CDR3 is 13 residues. CDR3 sequence: CASTQGEGQPQHF. The CDR3, as DNA: TGTGCCAGCACTCAGGGGGAGGGCCAGCCCCAGCATTTT.

This rearrangement joins TRBV11-1 to TRBJ2-7; a weak D match, TRBD1 (6 bases). V gave up 1 base and J gave up 5 bases, with 15 bases separating them. Germline V lookup: CDR1 SGHAT, CDR2 FQDESV (reference sequence). This CDR3 has 15 amino acids. CDR3: CASSLVGGLNHEQYF. The CDR3 bases are TGTGCCAGCAGCTTAGTTGGGGGCCTGAACCACGAGCAGTACTTC. Filled out from reference TRBV11-1 and TRBJ2-7, the complete variable domain reads EAEVAQSPRYKITEKSQAVAFWCDPISGHATLYWYRQILGQGPELLVQFQDESVVDDSQLPKDRFSAERLKGVDSTLKIQPAELGDSAMYLCASSLVGGLNHEQYFGPGTRLTVT.

This chain links TRBV6-2 or TRBV6-3 with TRBJ1-2; D call uncertain. Trimming stripped 2 bases from V and 1 base from J, with 8 bases between. CDR3 length: 14 residues. CDR1 and CDR2 (germline): MNHEY, SVGEGT. The CDR3 sequence: CASSYRVRNYGYTF. The CDR3 DNA reads as TGTGCCAGCAGTTACAGGGTTCGTAACTATGGCTACACCTTC.

The V call is TRBV12-3 or TRBV12-4, the J call TRBJ1-2; D gene uncertain. CDR3 length: 11 amino acids. Trimming pared 6 bases from V and 8 bases from J, leaving 10 bases between. The CDR3 loop reads CASSRTKGYTF. The CDR3 bases are TGTGCCAGCAGCCGTACCAAAGGCTACACCTTC.

V and J are TRBV7-9 and TRBJ1-1; D gene ambiguous. This CDR3 has 13 residues. V lost 7 bases and J lost 0, with 9 bases in between. The germline V gene has CDR1 SEHNR and CDR2 FQNEAQ (reference sequence). CDR3 loop: CASTDILNTEAFF. CDR3 sequence (DNA): TGTGCCAGCACCGACATCCTGAACACTGAAGCTTTCTTT.

In regard to this clone: One end of the junction fails to match germline, which may point to a read error. The same CDR3 also results from other DNA sequences found in this sample. The CDR3 coding sequence is TGTGCCAGCACCTTGACTGATGGAACTGAAGCTTTCTTT. Translated, it gives CASTLTDGTEAFF. J is TRBJ1-1 and V is TRBV5-6, with D uncertain. The length of the CDR3 is 13 residues. In germline, CDR1 is SGHDT, CDR2 YYEEEE.

The chain carries TRBV7-2 and TRBJ1-1; 8 positions match TRBD1. CDR3 size: 14 residues. Germline-derived CDR1 and CDR2 are SGHTA and FQGNSA. Trimming cost V 6 bases and J 6 bases; bases outside gene matches: 9. In DNA, the CDR3 is TGTGCCAGCAGACAGGACAGGGTCTCGGCTGAAGCTTTCTTT. Amino acid sequence: CASRQDRVSAEAFF.

In its sample, this clone was seen once. The chain links TRBV27 to TRBJ2-1, with a possible D match to TRBD2 (5 bases). The CDR3 consists of 16 residues. Trimming stripped 4 bases from V and 1 base from J, with 14 bases between. Germline V gene data show CDR1 as MNHEY and CDR2 as SMNVEV (reference sequence). The CDR3 region has the DNA TGTGCCAGCAGTTCCCAGTGGGAGCAGTCCTACAATGAGCAGTTCTTC. Encoded protein: CASSSQWEQSYNEQFF.

This clone came up once. The chain has TRBV28 and TRBJ2-7; possibly TRBD1 or TRBD2 for D (5 bases each). This CDR3 comprises 14 residues. The V gene lost 2 bases and the J gene lost 4 bases, with 12 bases spanning the gap. Germline CDR1 and CDR2: MDHEN and SYDVKM. The CDR3: CASSLTVGGYEQYF. The CDR3 nucleotides are TGTGCCAGCAGTTTAACGGTTGGGGGTTACGAGCAGTACTTC.